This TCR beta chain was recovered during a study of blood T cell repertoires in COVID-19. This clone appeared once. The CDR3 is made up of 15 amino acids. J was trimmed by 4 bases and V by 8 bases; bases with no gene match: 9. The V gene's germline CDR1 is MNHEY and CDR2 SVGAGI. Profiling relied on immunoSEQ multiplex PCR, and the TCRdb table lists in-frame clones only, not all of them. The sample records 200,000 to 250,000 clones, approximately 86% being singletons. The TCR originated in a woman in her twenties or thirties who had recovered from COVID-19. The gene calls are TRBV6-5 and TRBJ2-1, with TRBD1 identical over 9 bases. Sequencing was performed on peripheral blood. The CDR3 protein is CASRWTGTGYNEQFF. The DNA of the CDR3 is TGTGCCAGCCGGTGGACCGGGACAGGGTACAATGAGCAGTTCTTC.